These 27 T cell receptor beta chains came from one sample sequenced in a study of blood T cell repertoires in COVID-19. Assay used: immunoSEQ multiplex PCR; TCRdb lists only in-frame clones, some missing. The repertoire holds 150,000 to 200,000 clones, with 80% to 90% as singletons. Material for sequencing was PBMCs or T cells enriched from blood (not recorded which). These receptors came from a woman aged 45-65 years who had recovered from COVID-19.

J is TRBJ2-7 and V is TRBV28, with 10 bases aligning to TRBD1. The CDR3 contains 16 residues. Germline CDR1 reads MDHEN; CDR2 reads SYDVKM. The ends lost 3 bases at V and 3 bases at J; junction bases unmatched: 8. CDR3 sequence reads: CASSFHTGTGDYEQYF. The DNA for the CDR3 is TGTGCCAGCAGTTTCCACACCGGGACAGGGGACTACGAGCAGTACTTC.

The J gene is TRBJ1-1, the V gene TRBV7-2, with 10 bases that match TRBD1. Germline CDR1 reads SGHTA; CDR2 reads FQGNSA. V trimming: 5 bases; J trimming: 4 bases; junction bases outside the gene matches: 7. The CDR3 has 15 residues. Here the CDR3 DNA reads TGTGCCAGCAGCCTTAGCGGACAGGGGGGCACTGAAGCTTTCTTT. It encodes CASSLSGQGGTEAFF. The entire variable domain, with the rest obtained from reference TRBV7-2 and TRBJ1-1, is as follows: GAGVSQSPSNKVTEKGKDVELRCDPISGHTALYWYRQSLGQGLEFLIYFQGNSAPDKSGLPSDRFSAERTGGSVSTLTIQRTQQEDSAVYLCASSLSGQGGTEAFFGQGTRLTVV.

The chain is built from TRBV19 and TRBJ2-3, with 8 bases fitting TRBD1. Losses at the gene ends were 5 bases for V and 3 bases for J; bases not matched to a gene: 10. There are 16 residues in the CDR3. Germline V CDR1 and CDR2: LNHDA, SQIVND (reference sequence). This CDR3 is CASSEGQAMTTDTQYF. Here the CDR3 DNA reads TGTGCCAGTAGTGAGGGACAGGCTATGACGACAGATACGCAGTATTTT.

The rearrangement uses TRBV6-5 and TRBJ2-7; 7 nucleotides align to TRBD2. The CDR3 extends over 13 amino acids. The V and J ends lost 8 bases and 2 bases, in that order; junction bases with no gene match: 6. The V gene's germline CDR1 is MNHEY and CDR2 SVGAGI. The CDR3 is CASGASGPYEQYF. The CDR3 DNA is TGTGCCAGCGGCGCTAGCGGTCCCTACGAGCAGTACTTC.

The chain combines TRBV12-3 or TRBV12-4 with TRBJ2-5; D is undetermined. This CDR3 contains 10 residues. V gave up 6 bases and J gave up 5 bases, with 4 bases separating them. CDR3: CASSIETQYF. CDR3 nucleotide sequence: TGTGCCAGCAGCATTGAGACCCAGTACTTC.

This chain joins TRBV27 and TRBJ2-4, with 9 positions matching TRBD1. Germline assignment: CDR1 MNHEY and CDR2 SMNVEV (reference sequence). J was trimmed by 0 bases and V by 5 bases; bases with no gene match: 11. CDR3 size: 18 residues. Here the CDR3 reads CASSTAIRDRAAKNIQYF. CDR3 DNA sequence: TGTGCCAGCAGTACCGCAATCCGGGACAGGGCAGCCAAAAACATTCAGTACTTC.

This chain joins TRBV5-1 and TRBJ1-1; no definite D call. This CDR3 comprises 13 residues. Germline assignment: CDR1 SGHRS and CDR2 YFSETQ. The germline V and J ends were trimmed by 0 bases and 7 bases, with 10 bases remaining between them. CDR3 in amino acids: CASSLGSNIEAFF. For the CDR3, the DNA is TGCGCCAGCAGCTTGGGGAGTAATATTGAAGCTTTCTTT. Complete variable domain (other parts from reference TRBV5-1 and TRBJ1-1): KAGVTQTPRYLIKTRGQQVTLSCSPISGHRSVSWYQQTPGQGLQFLFEYFSETQRNKGNFPGRFSGRQFSNSRSEMNVSTLELGDSALYLCASSLGSNIEAFFGQGTRLTVV.

This chain links TRBV4-3 with TRBJ2-1; 8 bases map to TRBD2. The V gene's germline CDR1 is LGHNA and CDR2 YSLEER. CDR3 length: 16 residues. The junction had 14 bases not matched to a gene; V was cut back by 4 bases and J by 9 bases. The CDR3 DNA sequence: TGCGCCAGCAGCCGCCGAAAGAGGGCGGGACTAGTTGAGCAGTTCTTC. As protein: CASSRRKRAGLVEQFF.

The chain combines TRBV7-9 with TRBJ1-2; 10 bases fit TRBD1. The CDR3 extends over 15 amino acids. Unmatched junction bases numbered 14, after V lost 8 bases and J lost 8 bases. CDR1 and CDR2 (germline): SEHNR, FQNEAQ (reference sequence). The CDR3 coding sequence is TGTGCCAGCGGGCCGGGTGCGGACAGGGGGTACGGCTACACCTTC. It translates to CASGPGADRGYGYTF.

The chain employs TRBV18 and TRBJ1-1; 7 bases align to TRBD1. From germline, CDR1 is KGHSH and CDR2 LQKENI. This CDR3 has 14 amino acids. J gave up 5 bases and V 7 bases, and 10 bases lay outside the gene matches. This CDR3 reads CASLQGSGRTEAFF. CDR3 coding DNA: TGTGCCAGCTTACAGGGGTCTGGGCGAACTGAAGCTTTCTTT.

A word on this clone: A much larger clone lies a single base off, so this may be a read error. The chain links TRBV7-3 to TRBJ1-2; 9 nucleotides line up with TRBD1. V lost 5 bases to trimming and J lost 6 bases; unmatched junction nucleotides: 4. Looked up from germline, CDR1 is SGHTA and CDR2 is FQGTGA. The CDR3 has 13 residues. This CDR3 reads CASSEGTGNGYTF. CDR3 DNA sequence: TGTGCCAGCAGCGAGGGGACAGGGAATGGCTACACCTTC.

The chain uses TRBV6-6 and TRBJ2-2; 9 bases line up with TRBD1. The ends lost 6 bases at V and 6 bases at J; junction bases unmatched: 5. The CDR3 has 14 residues. Germline CDR1 MNHNY, CDR2 SVGAGI (reference sequence). The CDR3 nucleotides read TGTGCCAGCAGAAGGACAGGGGAGGCCGGGGAGCTGTTTTTT. Residues: CASRRTGEAGELFF.

The count of this clone is one. DNA of the CDR3: TGTGCTAGTGGTTTGGTAGGGGGCGGAAACACCATATATTTT. It translates to CASGLVGGGNTIYF. The chain uses TRBV12-5 and TRBJ1-3; 7 bases agree with TRBD1. The CDR3 extends over 14 amino acids. The germline V gene has CDR1 LGHNT and CDR2 FRNRAP. The J segment lost 4 bases and the V segment lost 0 bases, leaving 0 bases of the junction unmatched.

This chain uses TRBV6-2 or TRBV6-3 with TRBJ1-1, with D maybe TRBD1 (5 bases). The CDR3 covers 13 residues. CDR1 and CDR2 from the germline V gene are MNHEY and SVGEGT. The ends were cut back, 6 bases at V and 6 bases at J, with 14 bases in the middle. This CDR3 reads CASSFPGTPEAFF. For the CDR3, the DNA is TGTGCCAGCAGCTTTCCCGGGACTCCTGAAGCTTTCTTT.

The rearrangement joins TRBV27 to TRBJ1-2, with TRBD1 as a possible D gene (5 bases). Germline V gene data show CDR1 as MNHEY and CDR2 as SMNVEV (reference sequence). Trimming left V 6 bases short and J 1 base short, with 12 bases between. This CDR3 has 14 residues. The CDR3 reads CASRQARVNYGYTF. The CDR3 nucleotides read TGTGCCAGCAGGCAAGCCAGGGTTAACTATGGCTACACCTTC.

The chain links TRBV6-2 or TRBV6-3 to TRBJ1-2; maybe TRBD1 (6 bases). V shed 2 bases and J shed 8 bases, with 12 bases lying between them. Germline loops: CDR1 MNHEY, CDR2 SVGEGT. The CDR3 length is 13 residues. This chain's CDR3 is CASSYAGENGYTF. The CDR3, as DNA: TGTGCCAGCAGTTACGCAGGGGAAAACGGCTACACCTTC.

This chain connects TRBV2 to TRBJ1-2, with a weak D call TRBD1 (5 bases). Trimming pared 8 bases from V and 0 bases from J, leaving 13 bases between. Germline CDR1 SNHLY, CDR2 FYNNEI. The CDR3 covers 14 residues. The CDR3 protein is CASSLRQTNYGYTF. Written as DNA, the CDR3 is TGTGCCAGCTCCCTTCGACAGACTAACTATGGCTACACCTTC.

This sequence joins TRBV6-5 and TRBJ1-2; D remains unclear. This CDR3 is built from 13 residues. Germline V CDR1 and CDR2: MNHEY, SVGAGI. Trimming took off 0 bases at V and 4 bases at J, with 6 bases between the two ends. The CDR3 region is CASSYSSSYGYTF. CDR3 nucleotide sequence: TGTGCCAGCAGTTACTCGTCCAGCTATGGCTACACCTTC.

J is TRBJ2-1 and V is TRBV4-3, with D possibly matching TRBD2 (6 bases). Germline lookup yields CDR1 LGHNA and CDR2 YSLEER. With 0 bases removed from V and 7 bases from J, the gap between germline ends came to 13 bases. The CDR3 consists of 15 residues. CDR3 sequence: CASSQDRTSKNEQFF. CDR3 in DNA: TGCGCCAGCAGCCAAGATCGCACTAGCAAAAATGAGCAGTTCTTC.

V usage is TRBV5-4 and J usage is TRBJ1-5; 8 bases map to TRBD1. In germline, CDR1 is SGHNT, CDR2 YYREEE (reference sequence). The CDR3 extends over 14 amino acids. The trim removed 3 bases at V and 3 bases at J, leaving 2 bases unmatched. The CDR3 sequence: CASSSGQANQPQHF. The CDR3 DNA sequence: TGTGCCAGCAGCTCGGGACAGGCCAATCAGCCCCAGCATTTT.

The chain recombines TRBV4-3 with TRBJ1-1, with 9 positions matching TRBD1. The CDR3 extends over 16 amino acids. Unmatched junction bases numbered 7, after V lost 2 bases and J lost 3 bases. Germline-derived CDR1 and CDR2 are LGHNA and YSLEER. For the CDR3, the DNA is TGCGCCAGCAGCCAACCCCCGGGACAGGGCTACACTGAAGCTTTCTTT. Translating gives CASSQPPGQGYTEAFF.

This clone came up many times. V and J are TRBV5-5 and TRBJ2-7; 8 bases map to TRBD1. Germline CDR1 SGHKS, CDR2 YYEKEE (reference sequence). Trimming at V came to 1 base and at J to 1 base, leaving 7 bases not matched to a gene. The CDR3 has 16 residues. The CDR3 sequence: CASSLSARGLSYEQYF. CDR3 in DNA: TGTGCCAGCAGCTTGTCAGCCAGGGGGCTTTCCTACGAGCAGTACTTC.

The V and J genes are TRBV19 and TRBJ1-5, with D perhaps matching TRBD1 (5 bases). The germline V gene encodes CDR1 LNHDA and CDR2 SQIVND (reference sequence). V lost 6 bases and J 0 bases, leaving 21 bases between the germline ends. The CDR3 length is 18 residues. CDR3 sequence: CASSQFIPRDFSNQPQHF. CDR3 in DNA: TGTGCCAGTAGCCAATTTATCCCGCGGGACTTTAGCAATCAGCCCCAGCATTTT.

V gene TRBV2 combines with J gene TRBJ1-5; possibly TRBD1 for D (5 bases). Per germline, CDR1 SNHLY and CDR2 FYNNEI. The CDR3 covers 15 residues. V shed 7 bases and J shed 0 bases, with 13 bases lying between them. The CDR3 DNA is TGTGCCAGCACATCAGGGATCCCTAGCAATCAGCCCCAGCATTTT. Encoded protein: CASTSGIPSNQPQHF.

This chain joins TRBV6-2 or TRBV6-3 and TRBJ1-5, with D maybe TRBD1 (5 bases). The CDR3 spans 16 residues. Trimming shortened V by 4 bases and J by 2 bases, and 15 bases separated the two germline ends. Germline CDR1 reads MNHEY; CDR2 reads SVGEGT. CDR3 nucleotide sequence: TGTGCCAGCAGTTTCAGGAGGGGAGGGGGCAATCAGCCCCAGCATTTT. It codes for CASSFRRGGGNQPQHF.

J is TRBJ2-3 and V is TRBV2; TRBD2 matches 9 bases. The V segment lost 6 bases and the J segment 10 bases; nucleotides outside the gene matches: 14. This CDR3 region has 15 residues. Germline assignment: CDR1 SNHLY and CDR2 FYNNEI. CDR3 nucleotide sequence: TGTGCCAGCAGCGCTAGCGGGATATACTCTAATCCGCAGTATTTT. Protein sequence: CASSASGIYSNPQYF.

The chain is built from TRBV5-4 and TRBJ1-4; 7 bases agree with TRBD1. This CDR3 is 14 amino acids long. Trimming at V came to 4 bases and at J to 12 bases, leaving 12 bases not matched to a gene. Germline CDR1 and CDR2: SGHNT and YYREEE (reference sequence). The DNA for the CDR3 is TGTGCCAGCAGCCTTGGACAGGAGGGGGGACAACTGTTTTTT. Translating gives CASSLGQEGGQLFF.